The clone carrying this T cell receptor (beta chain) was found once. Trimming stripped 6 bases from V and 0 bases from J, with 13 bases between. The CDR3 has 15 amino acids. From germline, CDR1 is KGHSH and CDR2 LQKENI. The data stem from a study of blood T cell repertoires in COVID-19. About the research overall: The samples span acute and convalescent COVID-19 from the United States, Italy and Spain. From T cells, B-cell-depleted T cells, or PBMCs came the material, which was cDNA or gDNA.

Original methodology: The assay estimated nucleated cells by amplifying reference gene primers. Method: immunoSEQ multiplex PCR; TCRdb's copy keeps in-frame clones and lacks some. Clone size and the V and J calls come from that table; the DNA yielded D and trimming. The sample consists of some 70,000 clones, around 91% of them appearing once. Sample: peripheral blood. This receptor was taken from a man aged 45-65 years with acute or convalescent COVID-19. The J gene is TRBJ2-3, the V gene TRBV18; TRBD2 is a possible D gene (5 bases). The CDR3 nucleotides read TGTGCCAGCTCCCTCGGGCTAGCTAGCACAGATACGCAGTATTTT. Translated, it gives CASSLGLASTDTQYF.